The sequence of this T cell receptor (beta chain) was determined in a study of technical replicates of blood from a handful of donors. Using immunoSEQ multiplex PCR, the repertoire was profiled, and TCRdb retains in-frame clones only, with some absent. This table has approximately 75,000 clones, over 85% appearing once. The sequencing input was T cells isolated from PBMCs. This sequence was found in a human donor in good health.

The DNA of the CDR3 is TGTGCCAGCTCACCACCGACTAGCGGATCTCGGACGCAGTATTTT. This encodes CASSPPTSGSRTQYF. The V gene is TRBV18, the J gene TRBJ2-3; 9 positions agree with TRBD2. Germline CDR1 KGHSH, CDR2 LQKENI. V lost 0 bases and J lost 9; bases outside the gene matches: 7. The CDR3 sequence is 15 residues long.